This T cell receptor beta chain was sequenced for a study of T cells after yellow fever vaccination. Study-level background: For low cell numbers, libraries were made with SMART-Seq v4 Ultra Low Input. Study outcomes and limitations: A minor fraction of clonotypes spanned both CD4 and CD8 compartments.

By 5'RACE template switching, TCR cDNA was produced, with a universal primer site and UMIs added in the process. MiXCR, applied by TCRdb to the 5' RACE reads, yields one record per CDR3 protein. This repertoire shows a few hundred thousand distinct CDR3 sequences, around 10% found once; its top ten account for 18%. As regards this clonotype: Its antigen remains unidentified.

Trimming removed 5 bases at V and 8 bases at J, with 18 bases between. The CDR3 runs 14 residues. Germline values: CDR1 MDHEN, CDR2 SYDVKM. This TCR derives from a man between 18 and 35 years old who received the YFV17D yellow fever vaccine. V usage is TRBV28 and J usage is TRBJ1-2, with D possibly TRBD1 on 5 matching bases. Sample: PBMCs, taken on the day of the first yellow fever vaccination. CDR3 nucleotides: TGTGCCAGCAGTCTTCCAGGGCTCGGGAAGGGCTACACCTTC. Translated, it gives CASSLPGLGKGYTF.